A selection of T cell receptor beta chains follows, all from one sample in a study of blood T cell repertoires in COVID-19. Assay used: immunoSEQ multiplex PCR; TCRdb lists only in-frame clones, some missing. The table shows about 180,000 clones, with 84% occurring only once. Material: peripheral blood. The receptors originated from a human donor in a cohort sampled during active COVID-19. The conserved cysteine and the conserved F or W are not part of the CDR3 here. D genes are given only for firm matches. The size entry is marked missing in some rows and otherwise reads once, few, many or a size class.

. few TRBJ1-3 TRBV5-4 ASSAQEGLGNTIY
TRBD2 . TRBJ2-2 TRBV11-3 ASSPGLAYGELF
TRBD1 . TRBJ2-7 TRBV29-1 SGGTDSYEQY
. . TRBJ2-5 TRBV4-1 ASSPREGGQTQY
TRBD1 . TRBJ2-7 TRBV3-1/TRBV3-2 ASSEGQGVSIYEQY
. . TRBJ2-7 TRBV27 ASSPRQGLADEQY
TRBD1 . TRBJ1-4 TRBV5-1 ASSDDRGAYDNEKLF
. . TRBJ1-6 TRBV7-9 ASSLAAGLGYNSPLH
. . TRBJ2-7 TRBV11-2 ASSFGGGGFYEQY
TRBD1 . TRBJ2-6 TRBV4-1 ASSQDGTGSAGANVLT
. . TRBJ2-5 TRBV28 ASSPTYDGGTQY
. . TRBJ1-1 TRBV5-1 ASSLGVNKSPEAF
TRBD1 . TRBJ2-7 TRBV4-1 ASSHPLQGYEQY
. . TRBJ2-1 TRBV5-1 ASSLMALLNEQF
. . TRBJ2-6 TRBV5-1 ASSLAGAGANVLT
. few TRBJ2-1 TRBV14 ASSQVLGGQF
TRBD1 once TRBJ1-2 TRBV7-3 ASSLGTGNVGYT
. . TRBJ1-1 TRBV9 ASSVFGGNTEAF
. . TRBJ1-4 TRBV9 ASSVGQLINEKLF
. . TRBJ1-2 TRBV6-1 ASSDRHYGYT
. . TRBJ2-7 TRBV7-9 ASSIAGTSYEQY
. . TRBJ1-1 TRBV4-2 ASSHEGGAEAF
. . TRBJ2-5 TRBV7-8 ASSIDSLETQY
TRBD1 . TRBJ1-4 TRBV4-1 ASSQGGQGAWEKLF
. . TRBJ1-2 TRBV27 ASSPGGYGYT
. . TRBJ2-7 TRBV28 ASSHRSMQNEQY
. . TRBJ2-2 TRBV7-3 ASSSRGPGELF
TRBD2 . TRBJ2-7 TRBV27 ASSLSGGSYEQY
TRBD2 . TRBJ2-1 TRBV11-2 ASSQAGGTRNEQF
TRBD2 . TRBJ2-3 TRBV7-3 ASSPSGGRTDTQY
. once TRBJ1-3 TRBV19 ASSSGAGNTIY
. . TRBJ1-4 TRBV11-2 ASSLLPRSSEKLF
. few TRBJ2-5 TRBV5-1 ASSLAGETQY
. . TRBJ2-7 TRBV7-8 ASSLGVVRGGHEQY
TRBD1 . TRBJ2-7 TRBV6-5 ASSYSIGTGGYEQY
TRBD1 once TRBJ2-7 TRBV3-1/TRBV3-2 ATSDPTGVFYEQY
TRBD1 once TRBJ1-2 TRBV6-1 ASSDRQGGYGYT
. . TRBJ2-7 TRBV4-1 ASSQGPVSYEQY
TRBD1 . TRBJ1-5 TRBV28 ASSPQGQGNQPQH
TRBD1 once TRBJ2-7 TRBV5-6 ASTPGGNSYEQY
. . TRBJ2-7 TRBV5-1 ASSLGGQGPTYEQY
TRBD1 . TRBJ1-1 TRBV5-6 ASSWGQVVMNTEAF
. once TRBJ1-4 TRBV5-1 ASSGGVTAEKLF
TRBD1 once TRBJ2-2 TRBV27 ASSLSTGGGTGELF
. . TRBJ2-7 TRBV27 ASSAAARGYEQY
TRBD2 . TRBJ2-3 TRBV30 AWSQLAETDTQY
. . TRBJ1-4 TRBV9 ASSADGDEKLF
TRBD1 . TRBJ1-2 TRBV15 ATSRDWEGTGAYGYT
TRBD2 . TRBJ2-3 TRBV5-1 ASSLRTSGGIVTQY
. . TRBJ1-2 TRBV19 ASSILGRTDYGYT
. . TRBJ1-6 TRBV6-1 ASSEISYNSPLH
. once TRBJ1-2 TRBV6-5 ASSYATGKGGYT
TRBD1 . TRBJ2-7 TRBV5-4 ASSPDRESITYEQY
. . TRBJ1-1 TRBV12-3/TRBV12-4 ASSLSRDTEAF
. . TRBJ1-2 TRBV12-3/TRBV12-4 ASSFGGLKGYT